The subject of this entry is one T cell receptor beta chain. The entry originates in a study of blood T cell repertoires in COVID-19. Study in general: The origin of the acute and convalescent COVID-19 samples was the United States, Italy and Spain. T cells, B-cell-depleted T cells, or PBMCs provided the cDNA or gDNA that served as material.

Per the original data handling: Estimation of nucleated cell counts relied on the amplification of reference gene primers. TCRdb's table, derived via immunoSEQ multiplex PCR, lists solely in-frame clones and lacks some. V, J and clone size derive from that table, while D and trimming were established from the DNA sequence. The table shows some 80,000 clones, with approximately 86% occurring only once. The clonotype was recovered from a man at least 80 years old with active or convalescent COVID-19. The sequenced sample consisted of peripheral blood.

CDR3 nucleotide sequence: TGTGCCAGCAGTTACTCGACTAAAGGGCGGCACACTGAAGCTTTCTTT. Its protein is CASSYSTKGRHTEAFF. This chain joins TRBV6-2 or TRBV6-3 and TRBJ1-1; D remains ambiguous. The CDR3 runs 16 residues. Trimming pared 0 bases from V and 3 bases from J, leaving 14 bases between. Germline loops: CDR1 MNHEY, CDR2 SVGEGT.